Listed here are 22 T cell receptor beta chains from one sample, sequenced in a study of T-cell memory formation after mild COVID-19. One entry per CDR3 protein, called by TCRdb with MiXCR from the 5' RACE reads. Here the sample spans 300,000 to 400,000 distinct CDR3 sequences, 20% to 25% being singletons. The sample taken for sequencing was PBMCs or a T cell subset sorted from them (not recorded which). Receptors originate from an adult woman who had mild COVID-19 (a few samples of this study predate the infection). Cell type and time point are not known.

The CDR3 DNA is TGTGCCACCAGTGAATCAGGACAGGGTTCGCAGACCCAGTACTTC. Residues: CATSESGQGSQTQYF. The chain recombines TRBV24-1 with TRBJ2-5, with TRBD1 matching 8 bases. CDR3 size: 15 residues. CDR1 is KGHDR and CDR2 is SFDVKD in the germline V gene. The V gene end was trimmed by 4 bases and the J gene end by 6 bases; junction bases not matched to a gene: 9.

As regards this clonotype: The DNA is left out, because the CDR3 cannot be placed on it with certainty; the CDR3 is given as TCRdb lists it. J is TRBJ2-1 and V is TRBV5-1; the table names TRBD1, a call not compared with the DNA. The germline CDR1 and CDR2 sequences are SGHRS and YFSETQ. The CDR3 has 12 amino acids, counting both end residues. The CDR3 sequence is CASSFARGAEFF.

The chain links TRBV20-1 to TRBJ2-2; no firm D call. The CDR3 is made up of 14 amino acids. Trimming removed 3 bases from V and 9 bases from J, with 17 bases in between. The germline V gene has CDR1 DFQATT and CDR2 SNEGSKA (reference sequence). The CDR3 DNA reads TGCAGTGCTAGTGAGACGGTTGTTGGGCGGGAGCTGTTTTTT. It codes for CSASETVVGRELFF.

The CDR3: CSAPRKGQVDPSGYGYTF. The CDR3 DNA follows: TGCAGTGCTCCCCGTAAGGGACAGGTGGACCCGAGCGGGTATGGCTACACCTTC. V gene TRBV20-1 combines with J gene TRBJ1-2, with 8 bases aligning to TRBD1. The CDR3 contains 18 residues. Germline V CDR1 and CDR2: DFQATT, SNEGSKA (reference sequence). V was clipped by 5 bases and J by 5 bases; unmatched bases: 22.

The chain uses TRBV7-2 and TRBJ2-7; D remains ambiguous. V was cut by 6 bases and J by 1 base, with 13 bases left in between. CDR3 length: 14 residues. Germline V CDR1 and CDR2: SGHTA, FQGNSA. Written as DNA, the CDR3 is TGTGCCAGCAGAACCGGTTCCCAATCCTACGAGCAGTACTTC. Encoded protein: CASRTGSQSYEQYF.

The gene calls are TRBV12-3 or TRBV12-4 and TRBJ2-3, with 10 positions matching TRBD1. This CDR3 has 16 amino acids. Unmatched junction bases numbered 9, after V lost 5 bases and J lost 4 bases. CDR3 sequence reads: CASSIAGTGDADTQYF. The DNA for the CDR3 is TGTGCCAGCAGTATTGCCGGGACAGGGGACGCAGATACGCAGTATTTT.

Here the CDR3 reads CASSLAGQDPYSNQPQHF. DNA for the CDR3: TGTGCCAGCAGCTTAGCGGGACAGGATCCCTATTCCAATCAGCCCCAGCATTTT. V is TRBV7-8 and J is TRBJ1-5; 8 bases match TRBD1. J gave up 3 bases and V 0 bases, and 10 bases lay outside the gene matches. The CDR3 runs 18 residues. CDR1 and CDR2 from the germline V gene are SGHVS and FQNEAQ.

The genes are TRBV12-3 or TRBV12-4 and TRBJ1-2; perhaps TRBD1 as D (5 bases). This CDR3 has 15 residues. The ends were cut back, 2 bases at V and 4 bases at J, with 14 bases in the middle. CDR3 sequence (DNA): TGTGCCAGCAGTTTAAGAGGAGGGGTGGTCTATGGCTACACCTTC. Translated: CASSLRGGVVYGYTF.

There are a few counts of this clonotype. V and J are TRBV10-3 and TRBJ2-1; D remains ambiguous. Per germline, CDR1 ENHRY and CDR2 SYGVKD. V was trimmed by 2 bases and J by 14 bases, leaving 16 bases between them. The CDR3 is 13 amino acids. CDR3 amino acids: CAISEGIRVLEFF. DNA for the CDR3: TGTGCCATCAGTGAGGGGATACGGGTATTGGAGTTCTTC.

This chain connects TRBV25-1 to TRBJ2-3; D possibly uses TRBD1 or TRBD2 (5 bases each). The germline V gene encodes CDR1 MGHDK and CDR2 SYGVNS. The CDR3 runs 16 residues. Trimming pared 4 bases from V and 2 bases from J, leaving 16 bases between. CDR3 sequence reads: CASSAQGRRITDTQYF. The DNA of the CDR3 is TGTGCCAGCAGTGCTCAGGGACGGAGGATCACAGATACGCAGTATTTT.

This chain joins TRBV12-3 or TRBV12-4 and TRBJ1-2, with 7 bases aligning to TRBD1. Trimming took 3 bases from V and 4 from J; bases not matched to a gene: 8. This CDR3 spans 15 amino acids. This CDR3 is CASSLGQRGSYGYTF. CDR3 in DNA: TGTGCCAGCAGTTTGGGACAGCGCGGGAGCTATGGCTACACCTTC.

The rearrangement links TRBV7-9 to TRBJ1-1; D is unclear. V lost 2 bases, J lost 4 bases, and 14 bases lay in between. The CDR3 covers 15 residues. Germline V CDR1 and CDR2: SEHNR, FQNEAQ (reference sequence). The CDR3 region is CASSLSPPPGTEAFF. The CDR3 DNA reads TGTGCCAGCAGCTTATCGCCCCCGCCCGGCACTGAAGCTTTCTTT.

Only a few counts were recorded for this clonotype. V usage is TRBV5-1 and J usage is TRBJ2-1; unclear D gene. This CDR3 is 14 amino acids long. Looked up from germline, CDR1 is SGHRS and CDR2 is YFSETQ. Trimming removed 0 bases at V and 3 bases at J, with 7 bases between. The CDR3 DNA follows: TGCGCCAGCAGCTTGGGCGGTTACTACAATGAGCAGTTCTTC. Encoded protein: CASSLGGYYNEQFF.

This clonotype was recorded a few times. The gene calls are TRBV12-3 or TRBV12-4 and TRBJ2-1; the match to TRBD2 covers 11 bases. The CDR3 sequence is 17 residues long. Losses at the gene ends were 6 bases for V and 5 bases for J; bases not matched to a gene: 12. The CDR3 sequence is CASSLPGLADLNNEQFF. CDR3 DNA sequence: TGTGCCAGCAGCCTTCCGGGACTAGCGGACCTTAACAATGAGCAGTTCTTC.

There are a few counts of this clonotype. This chain links TRBV11-3 with TRBJ2-5; a weak D match, TRBD2 (5 bases). Germline assignment: CDR1 SGHNT and CDR2 YENEEA. V was trimmed by 1 base and J by 1 base, leaving 13 bases between them. This CDR3 region has 16 residues. CDR3 nucleotides: TGTGCCAGCAGCTTAGGTGTGGGCGGGCCCCAAGAGACCCAGTACTTC. Translated, it gives CASSLGVGGPQETQYF.

The V gene is TRBV6-6, the J gene TRBJ2-7; 9 bases align to TRBD1. Germline assignment: CDR1 MNHNY and CDR2 SVGAGI (reference sequence). CDR3 length: 17 amino acids. Trimming removed 0 bases from V and 1 base from J; junction bases left unmatched: 7. The DNA of the CDR3 is TGTGCCAGCAGTTACTCCAACGTCGGACAGGGGTCCTACGAGCAGTACTTC. Translated: CASSYSNVGQGSYEQYF.

The chain has TRBV5-1 and TRBJ2-1, with D possibly TRBD2 on 7 matching bases. This CDR3 is 12 amino acids long. Per the germline V gene, CDR1 is SGHRS and CDR2 is YFSETQ. The V gene lost 4 bases and the J gene lost 8 bases, with 10 bases spanning the gap. The CDR3: CASSQGGDEQFF. The CDR3 nucleotides are TGCGCCAGCAGCCAAGGGGGGGATGAGCAGTTCTTC. The variable domain in full, completed from reference TRBV5-1 and TRBJ2-1, reads KAGVTQTPRYLIKTRGQQVTLSCSPISGHRSVSWYQQTPGQGLQFLFEYFSETQRNKGNFPGRFSGRQFSNSRSEMNVSTLELGDSALYLCASSQGGDEQFFGPGTRLTVL.

This chain uses TRBV7-9 with TRBJ1-1; 7 bases map to TRBD1. Germline CDR1 SEHNR, CDR2 FQNEAQ (reference sequence). The CDR3 runs to 11 residues. Trimming at V came to 6 bases and at J to 10 bases, leaving 5 bases not matched to a gene. The CDR3 nucleotides read TGTGCCAGCAGTAGGGGGCAAAGAGCTTTCTTT. The encoded protein is CASSRGQRAFF.

This clonotype was picked up many times. This CDR3 reads CASSPGGGTEAFF. The CDR3, as DNA: TGTGCCAGCAGTCCCGGTGGGGGGACTGAAGCTTTCTTT. The chain carries TRBV12-3 or TRBV12-4 and TRBJ1-1; D possibly corresponds to TRBD1 (5 bases). Trimming removed 5 bases at V and 5 bases at J, with 12 bases between. This CDR3 is built from 13 residues.

This chain links TRBV29-1 with TRBJ1-1; a weak D match, TRBD1 (5 bases). Trimming stripped 4 bases from V and 2 bases from J, with 11 bases between. The germline CDR1 and CDR2 sequences are SQVTM and ANQGSEA. The CDR3 loop spans 13 amino acids. CDR3 protein: CSVAGTINTEAFF. The CDR3 region has the DNA TGCAGCGTTGCAGGGACCATTAACACTGAAGCTTTCTTT.

The chain uses TRBV4-3 and TRBJ2-3; 9 bases are shared with TRBD2. The germline CDR1 and CDR2 sequences are LGHNA and YSLEER. The ends lost 4 bases at V and 2 bases at J; junction bases unmatched: 7. The CDR3 loop spans 16 amino acids. The CDR3 DNA sequence: TGCGCCAGCAGCCGATCGTCTAGCGGGACCACAGATACGCAGTATTTT. Its protein is CASSRSSSGTTDTQYF.

This clonotype has only a few counts. J is TRBJ1-2 and V is TRBV5-1; D not certain. Per germline, CDR1 SGHRS and CDR2 YFSETQ. The CDR3 is made up of 13 amino acids. Between the trimmed V and J ends, which lost 0 bases and 8 bases, there was a span of 11 bases. For the CDR3, the DNA is TGCGCCAGCAGCTTGGTGTCCCGGGAGGGCTACACCTTC. Its protein is CASSLVSREGYTF. The full variable domain, rest sourced from reference TRBV5-1 and TRBJ1-2, is KAGVTQTPRYLIKTRGQQVTLSCSPISGHRSVSWYQQTPGQGLQFLFEYFSETQRNKGNFPGRFSGRQFSNSRSEMNVSTLELGDSALYLCASSLVSREGYTFGSGTRLTVV.